This TCR beta chain was obtained from a study of glioma-infiltrating T cells. The CDR3 has 14 amino acids. Between the trimmed V and J ends, which lost 5 bases and 2 bases, there was a span of 9 bases. Germline CDR1 reads MNHEY; CDR2 reads SMNVEV (reference sequence). Using RNA template, CDR3s of TCR alpha and beta were amplified with iRepertoire arm-PCR. For one-step reverse transcription and amplification, 100-400 ng of tissue mRNA or PBMC total RNA was used. A single record per CDR3 protein comes from TCRdb applying MiXCR to the multiplex PCR reads. In the table there are around 190,000 distinct CDR3 sequences, approximately 40% of which are singletons. Study-wide findings and caveats: Non-neoplastic patients had below-expected tissue-blood divergence, while all gliomas exceeded expectation.

Many counts were recorded for this clonotype. The antigen remains unidentified. This clonotype was obtained from a human donor with low-grade glioma or glioblastoma, undergoing nonglioma brain surgery, or in good health (not recorded which). The chain joins TRBV27 to TRBJ2-2; D possibly corresponds to TRBD1 (6 bases). Input material: glioma tissue, nonneoplastic brain tissue, or PBMCs (not recorded which). DNA for the CDR3: TGTGCCAGCAGTGGGGACATAAACACCGGGGAGCTGTTTTTT. Encoded protein: CASSGDINTGELFF.